The clone carrying this TCR beta chain was detected only a few times. The data are from a study of T cells in Graves' hyperthyroidism and ophthalmopathy. There are 14 residues in the CDR3. CDR1 and CDR2 from the germline V gene are MNHNS and SASEGT. V dropped 6 bases and J dropped 4 bases, with 16 bases sitting between them. Amplified TCR beta CDR3 regions came from RNA transcripts. Carried out on the TCR CDR3, a first-round RT-PCR used the HTBI primer set. TCRdb re-derived calls from the multiplex PCR reads in MiXCR, one entry per CDR3 protein. The sample has approximately 600,000 distinct CDR3 sequences; around 15% are singletons.

This clonotype originated in a woman aged 30 to 39 with Graves' hyperthyroidism. The chain is built from TRBV6-1 and TRBJ2-7; D is possibly TRBD1 (6 bases). The sample consisted of blood. CDR3 sequence reads: CASSQGQSYYEQYF. The DNA for the CDR3 is TGTGCCAGCAGCCAGGGGCAGTCCTATTACGAGCAGTACTTC.